The 14 T cell receptor beta chains in this list originate from one sample, sequenced in a study of cytomegalovirus exposure and HLA in healthy donors. The PCR made use of 60 Vbeta and 13 Jbeta primers. Only in-frame clones appear in the TCRdb table, and some are missing; sequencing was by immunoSEQ multiplex PCR. This sample's table has roughly 60,000 clones. The material sequenced was PBMCs. These receptors originate from a woman between 18 and 29 years old in good health and CMV-seronegative.

The chain combines TRBV5-1 with TRBJ1-3, with a possible D match to TRBD1 (5 bases). This CDR3 has 16 amino acids. V lost 5 bases and J lost 2, with 17 bases in between. CDR1 is SGHRS, CDR2 YFSETQ, per germline. The CDR3 nucleotides are TGCGCCAGCAGTAAGGGGACGGGGGGAGCTGGAAACACCATATATTTT. Its protein is CASSKGTGGAGNTIYF. Filled out from reference TRBV5-1 and TRBJ1-3, the complete variable domain reads KAGVTQTPRYLIKTRGQQVTLSCSPISGHRSVSWYQQTPGQGLQFLFEYFSETQRNKGNFPGRFSGRQFSNSRSEMNVSTLELGDSALYLCASSKGTGGAGNTIYFGEGSWLTVV.

The CDR3 sequence is CASSGGGGSREKLFF. The CDR3 bases are TGTGCCAGCAGTGGAGGCGGGGGGAGTAGGGAAAAACTGTTTTTT. This chain connects TRBV25-1 to TRBJ1-4; tentatively, D is TRBD1 (5 bases). From germline, CDR1 is MGHDK and CDR2 SYGVNS. The CDR3 loop spans 15 amino acids. V was trimmed by 4 bases and J by 8 bases, leaving 17 bases between them.

In DNA, the CDR3 is TGTGCCAGCAGTGCGACGCCTAGCTCTGGAAACACCATATATTTT. Translating it yields CASSATPSSGNTIYF. This sequence joins TRBV6-1 and TRBJ1-3, with unresolved D. The CDR3 runs 15 residues. From germline, CDR1 is MNHNS and CDR2 SASEGT. Trimming pared 4 bases from V and 0 bases from J, leaving 10 bases between.

The chain recombines TRBV30 with TRBJ1-2; 8 nucleotides line up with TRBD1. The CDR3 contains 12 residues. Per germline, CDR1 GTSNPN and CDR2 SVGIG (reference sequence). Trimming cost V 3 bases and J 7 bases; bases outside gene matches: 4. CDR3 residues: CAWRGTGVGYTF. CDR3 bases: TGTGCCTGGAGAGGGACAGGAGTTGGCTACACCTTC.

V and J are TRBV19 and TRBJ1-1, with TRBD1 as a possible D gene (5 bases). Trimming took 4 bases from V and 2 from J, leaving 14 bases between them. The CDR3 extends over 15 amino acids. Germline-derived CDR1 and CDR2 are LNHDA and SQIVND (reference sequence). CDR3 in amino acids: CASSTIQAVNTEAFF. The CDR3 DNA reads as TGTGCCAGTAGTACCATACAGGCCGTTAACACTGAAGCTTTCTTT.

V and J are TRBV28 and TRBJ1-2; 10 bases align to TRBD1. The CDR3 is 14 residues long. Germline values: CDR1 MDHEN, CDR2 SYDVKM. The V segment lost 6 bases and the J segment 6 bases; nucleotides outside the gene matches: 7. This chain's CDR3 is CASSPAGTGDGYTF. CDR3 nucleotides: TGTGCCAGCAGCCCCGCCGGGACAGGGGATGGCTACACCTTC.

The chain employs TRBV28 and TRBJ2-7; TRBD2 matches at 8 bases. Germline V CDR1 and CDR2: MDHEN, SYDVKM. This CDR3 region has 13 residues. Trimming cost V 7 bases and J 5 bases; bases outside gene matches: 7. CDR3 region: CASIGSGGHEQYF. DNA of the CDR3: TGTGCCAGCATCGGTTCGGGGGGGCACGAGCAGTACTTC.

V usage is TRBV7-9 and J usage is TRBJ1-2; maybe TRBD1 (6 bases). This CDR3 has 17 residues. The germline V and J ends were trimmed by 1 base and 4 bases, with 19 bases remaining between them. Germline CDR1 is SEHNR and CDR2 is FQNEAQ (reference sequence). The CDR3 nucleotides are TGTGCCAGCAGCTTAGTTGGCGCCAGGGGAAAAAGCTATGGCTACACCTTC. Its protein is CASSLVGARGKSYGYTF.

V usage is TRBV13 and J usage is TRBJ2-7; no clear D. CDR3 length: 14 amino acids. Trimming shortened V by 8 bases and J by 3 bases, and 17 bases separated the two germline ends. Germline CDR1 PRHDT, CDR2 FYEKMQ (reference sequence). CDR3 coding DNA: TGTGCCAGCCGACAATCACTGGGTAGCTACGAGCAGTACTTC. Amino acids: CASRQSLGSYEQYF.

The chain employs TRBV10-3 and TRBJ1-2; a weak D match, TRBD1 (6 bases). CDR1 ENHRY and CDR2 SYGVKD come from the germline V gene. The CDR3 consists of 14 residues. V was pared by 4 bases and J by 5 bases, with 14 bases between. The CDR3 sequence: CAISARGFRYGYTF. CDR3 sequence (DNA): TGTGCCATCAGTGCTAGGGGGTTCCGGTATGGCTACACCTTC.

The chain has TRBV7-9 and TRBJ1-2, with unresolved D. Trimming took off 1 base at V and 6 bases at J, with 6 bases between the two ends. The germline gives CDR1 SEHNR, CDR2 FQNEAQ (reference sequence). The CDR3 runs 12 residues. CDR3 amino acids: CASSLDLDGYTF. For the CDR3, the DNA is TGTGCCAGCAGCTTAGACCTAGATGGCTACACCTTC.

The chain couples TRBV9 to TRBJ1-2, with TRBD1 identical over 7 bases. The CDR3 has 16 residues. J lost 2 bases, V lost 3 bases, and 10 bases had no gene match. In germline, CDR1 is SGDLS, CDR2 YYNGEE. CDR3 DNA sequence: TGTGCCAGCAGCGACCCAACAGGGGCCCCAAACTATGGCTACACCTTC. It yields the protein CASSDPTGAPNYGYTF.

The chain links TRBV28 to TRBJ1-1; maybe TRBD1 (6 bases). V lost 5 bases, J lost 11 bases, and 12 bases lay in between. Germline V lookup: CDR1 MDHEN, CDR2 SYDVKM. The CDR3 sequence is 11 residues long. The CDR3 sequence: CASSRYTGAFF. The CDR3 nucleotides read TGTGCCAGCAGTCGATATACAGGGGCTTTCTTT. The full variable domain, its missing parts supplied by reference TRBV28 and TRBJ1-1, is DVKVTQSSRYLVKRTGEKVFLECVQDMDHENMFWYRQDPGLGLRLIYFSYDVKMKEKGDIPEGYSVSREKKERFSLILESASTNQTSMYLCASSRYTGAFFGQGTRLTVV.

J is TRBJ2-7 and V is TRBV4-1, with unresolved D. CDR1 and CDR2 (germline): MGHRA, YSYEKL. The CDR3 length is 14 residues. Trimming took off 1 base at V and 6 bases at J, with 13 bases between the two ends. The CDR3 bases are TGCGCCAGCAGCCAAGGTACGGTGTCACGCGAGCAGTACTTC. It is translated as CASSQGTVSREQYF.